A selection of T cell receptor beta chains follows, all from one sample in a study of T cells in Graves' hyperthyroidism and ophthalmopathy. One entry per CDR3 protein results from TCRdb running MiXCR on the multiplex PCR reads. The table records almost 250,000 distinct CDR3 sequences, around 26% of them present only once. The material sequenced was blood. The receptors originated from a middle-aged woman with Graves' ophthalmopathy. CDR3s include the opening cysteine and the closing phenylalanine or tryptophan. A D gene is named only where the DNA matches it firmly. The size of a clone is reported for some rows only, either as once, few or many, or as a class for expanded clones.

TRBV11-1	TRBJ1-1	16	many	.	TGTGCCAGCAGTACCCAGGGTTTTCGGATGAACACTGAAGCTTTCTTT	CASSTQGFRMNTEAFF
TRBV24-1	TRBJ2-2	16	many	TRBD2	TGTGCCACCAGTGATTTGCGGGGGGATAACACCGGGGAGCTGTTTTTT	CATSDLRGDNTGELFF
TRBV28	TRBJ1-5	14	many	.	TGTGCCAGCAGTCTGATAGGGGGTGGACAGCCCCAGCATTTT	CASSLIGGGQPQHF
TRBV6-1	TRBJ2-7	15	many	TRBD1	TGTGCCAGCAGCCCCGGGACAGGGGAAATCTACGAGCAGTACTTC	CASSPGTGEIYEQYF
TRBV30	TRBJ1-6	14	many	.	TGTGCCTGGAGTGGGAGGGCTTGGTCTTCACCCCTCCACTTT	CAWSGRAWSSPLHF
TRBV30	TRBJ1-5	13	.	.	TGTGCCTGGAGCACCAATGGCAATCAGCCCCAGCATTTT	CAWSTNGNQPQHF
TRBV20-1	TRBJ1-6	14	many	.	TGCAGTGCTAGATCTTACCCTTATAATTCACCCCTCCACTTT	CSARSYPYNSPLHF
TRBV25-1	TRBJ2-7	14	many	TRBD1	TGTGCCAGCAGTGGGATGGCAGGGGGCTACGAGCAGTACTTC	CASSGMAGGYEQYF
TRBV28	TRBJ1-5	15	.	.	TGTGCCAGCAGTTTAAACCCGATTCGGTTTCAGCCCCAGCATTTT	CASSLNPIRFQPQHF
TRBV30	TRBJ1-6	14	many	.	TGTGCCTGGAGCGGCGGAGGGCATAATTCACCCCTCCACTTT	CAWSGGGHNSPLHF
TRBV3-1	TRBJ1-2	15	many	.	TGTGCCAGCAGCCCCCTGGCTAGTCCGCTAGGTGGCTACACCTTC	CASSPLASPLGGYTF
TRBV6-2/TRBV6-3	TRBJ1-1	14	.	.	TGTGCCAGCTTGGGGTCGGGGATGAACACTGAAGCTTTCTTT	CASLGSGMNTEAFF
TRBV9	TRBJ1-1	13	many	.	TGTGCCAGCAGCGGCGCGGGGAACACTGAAGCTTTTTTT	CASSGAGNTEAFF
TRBV19	TRBJ2-2	13	many	.	TGTGCCAGTAGTTCAACACCCCCCGGGGAGCTGTTTTTT	CASSSTPPGELFF
TRBV6-5	TRBJ1-1	14	many	.	TGTGCCAGCAACCCAATCCGTTCGGGAACTGAAGCTTTCTTT	CASNPIRSGTEAFF
TRBV18	TRBJ1-1	15	many	TRBD1	TGTGCCAGCTCACCCGACCGGGACAGGGCCACTGAAGCTTTCTTT	CASSPDRDRATEAFF
TRBV19	TRBJ2-2	12	few	.	TGTGCCAGTAGCTGGGAGCCCGGGGAGCTGTTTTTT	CASSWEPGELFF
TRBV7-6	TRBJ2-2	12	many	.	TGTGCCAGCAGCTTCAGCACCGGGGAGCTGTTTTTT	CASSFSTGELFF
TRBV30	TRBJ1-3	14	.	.	TGTGCCTGGAGTGATGGGACCTCTGGAAACACCATATATTTT	CAWSDGTSGNTIYF
TRBV15	TRBJ2-7	15	many	TRBD1	TGTGCCACCAGCAGAGTGCTGCAGGGGGCCAACGAGCAGTACTTC	CATSRVLQGANEQYF
TRBV12-3/TRBV12-4	TRBJ2-7	13	.	.	TGTGCCAGCAGTTTTGACGGCTTAGTAGAGCAGTACTTC	CASSFDGLVEQYF
TRBV29-1	TRBJ2-2	14	many	TRBD1	TGCAGCGTTGTGGGACAGGGGAACACCGGGGAGCTGTTTTTT	CSVVGQGNTGELFF
TRBV12-3/TRBV12-4	TRBJ1-1	14	.	TRBD1	TGTGCCAGCAGTTTTGACAGGGGGCTTACTGAAGCTTTCTTT	CASSFDRGLTEAFF
TRBV5-1	TRBJ1-1	15	many	.	TGCGCCAGCAGCCCCCAAGCCAGCATGAACACTGAAGCTTTCTTT	CASSPQASMNTEAFF
TRBV15	TRBJ2-7	14	few	.	TGTGCCACCAGCAGAGATTTTTCCGCTTACGAGCAGTACTTC	CATSRDFSAYEQYF
TRBV9	TRBJ2-7	15	many	TRBD2	TGTGCCAGCAGCGTCGGACTAGCGGGAGGGTACGAGCAGTACTTC	CASSVGLAGGYEQYF
TRBV24-1	TRBJ2-1	12	many	.	TGTGCCACCCAAAGCGGCTACAATGAGCAGTTCTTC	CATQSGYNEQFF
TRBV6-1	TRBJ2-7	13	many	TRBD2	TGTGCCAGCAACGGCGGGAGAAGGAACGAGCAGTACTTC	CASNGGRRNEQYF
TRBV6-5	TRBJ2-2	14	many	.	TGTGCCAGCAGTTACTCGACGAACACCGGGGAGCTGTTTTTT	CASSYSTNTGELFF
TRBV28	TRBJ2-5	11	many	.	TGTGCCAGCACTTTGGGAGAGACCCAGTACTTC	CASTLGETQYF
TRBV29-1	TRBJ2-1	15	many	TRBD2	TGCAGCGTTGAAGGTCTAGCGGGATACTACAATGAGCAGTTCTTC	CSVEGLAGYYNEQFF
TRBV19	TRBJ1-5	14	many	.	TGTGCCAGTAGTATAGAGACCCGCAATCAGCCCCAGCATTTT	CASSIETRNQPQHF
TRBV20-1	TRBJ1-2	13	many	.	TGCAGTGCTAGAGGTCACAGGCTATATGGCTACACCTTC	CSARGHRLYGYTF
TRBV2	TRBJ2-2	14	many	.	TGTGCCAGCAGGATGGGCCCCGGGGACGGGGAGCTGTTTTTT	CASRMGPGDGELFF
TRBV5-6	TRBJ1-3	15	many	.	TGTGCCAGCAGCTCCGGGACCGACCTGCGGAACACCATATATTTT	CASSSGTDLRNTIYF
TRBV4-1	TRBJ2-5	16	.	TRBD2	TGCGCCAGCAGCCAAGAGGCTAGCGGGGGGAGCGAGACCCAGTACTTC	CASSQEASGGSETQYF
TRBV14	TRBJ2-7	14	.	.	TGTGCCAGCAGCCAAGTTGGGCTTGCCTACGAGCAGTACTTC	CASSQVGLAYEQYF
TRBV27	TRBJ1-1	13	many	.	TGTGCCAGCTGGGGGGGCGCGGACACTGAAGCTTTCTTT	CASWGGADTEAFF
TRBV2	TRBJ2-7	11	.	TRBD1	TGTGCCACCCTGACAGGGGGCGAGCAGTACTTC	CATLTGGEQYF
TRBV9	TRBJ1-1	14	many	.	TGTGCCAGCAGCGTATCAGGTGTGAACACTGAAGCTTTCTTT	CASSVSGVNTEAFF
TRBV15	TRBJ1-5	16	many	.	TGTGCCACCAGCAGAGACAACGCGGGCATAGGTCAGCCCCAGCATTTT	CATSRDNAGIGQPQHF
TRBV5-1	TRBJ1-1	14	many	.	TGCGCCAGCAGCTTGGTGGACACGAACACTGAAGCTTTCTTT	CASSLVDTNTEAFF
TRBV4-2	TRBJ2-7	15	many	.	TGTGCCAGCAGCCAAGAGGGGGTTAAGAGTTACGAGCAGTACTTC	CASSQEGVKSYEQYF
TRBV24-1	TRBJ2-2	13	many	.	TGTGCCACCAGTGATTTGGTGATCGGGGAGCTGTTTTTT	CATSDLVIGELFF
TRBV6-5	TRBJ1-5	14	many	TRBD1	TGTGCCAGCAGGACGACAGGGTGGGATCAGCCCCAGCATTTT	CASRTTGWDQPQHF
TRBV6-5	TRBJ1-2	14	.	.	TGTGCCAGCAGTTACAATACAGGGAACTATGGCTACACCTTC	CASSYNTGNYGYTF
TRBV28	TRBJ2-7	14	many	.	TGTGCCAGCAGTGATGTAAGGACGGGATTGGAGCAGTACTTC	CASSDVRTGLEQYF
TRBV20-1	TRBJ2-7	14	few	TRBD2	TGCAGTGCTACACCTAGCGGGAGGGTTGAGGAGCAGTACTTC	CSATPSGRVEEQYF
TRBV18	TRBJ1-3	15	.	.	TGTGCCAGCTCACCACAAGACCGAGGTAGAAACACCATATATTTT	CASSPQDRGRNTIYF
TRBV5-1	TRBJ2-5	17	many	.	TGCGCCAGCAGCTTGGAGGCTGGGTCTGACCAGAAAGAGACCCAGTACTTC	CASSLEAGSDQKETQYF
TRBV7-8	TRBJ1-3	17	.	TRBD1	TGTGCCAGCAGCATAGTGGGACAGTCCAGCTCTGGAAACACCATATATTTT	CASSIVGQSSSGNTIYF
TRBV30	TRBJ1-6	12	many	.	TGTGCCTGGAGTGTTAACCTTTCACCCCTCCACTTT	CAWSVNLSPLHF
TRBV19	TRBJ1-2	15	many	.	TGTGCCAGTAGTATCAACTTACGGGAGTCCTATGGCTACACCTTC	CASSINLRESYGYTF